This paragraph reports one T cell receptor (beta chain). Original handling: From reference gene primer amplification, estimates of nucleated cell counts were derived. Clones were sequenced by immunoSEQ multiplex PCR, and TCRdb holds only the in-frame ones, with some missing. The V and J calls and the clone size are those of that table, but D and trimming were determined from the DNA. The sample has about 140,000 clones; about nine tenths are singletons. This CDR3 is built from 15 residues. Germline lookup yields CDR1 MNHEY and CDR2 SMNVEV (reference sequence). The germline V and J ends were trimmed by 5 bases and 4 bases, with 17 bases remaining between them. The data were obtained in a study of blood T cell repertoires in COVID-19. Turning to the study itself: Whether acute or convalescent, the COVID-19 samples came from the United States, Italy and Spain. The cDNA or gDNA used as material had been derived from T cells, B-cell-depleted T cells, or PBMCs.

This receptor was obtained from a human donor in a cohort sampled during active COVID-19. Sequences were obtained from peripheral blood. The chain couples TRBV27 to TRBJ1-1; the D gene is possibly TRBD1 (5 bases). The CDR3 DNA is TGTGCCAGCAGTCCCGGGACTTCCCCGGGCACTGAAGCTTTCTTT. Its translation: CASSPGTSPGTEAFF.